This T cell receptor (beta chain) derives from a study of T-cell memory formation after mild COVID-19. Study-wide background: The study found TCR clusters largely donor specific.

This clonotype was recorded a few times. A single record per CDR3 protein comes from TCRdb applying MiXCR to the 5' RACE reads. The sample records about 270,000 distinct CDR3 sequences, roughly 16% being singletons. The specimen was PBMCs or a T cell subset sorted from them (not recorded which). This sequence was found in a man aged 18 to 35 who had mild COVID-19 (a few samples of this study predate the infection). Cell type and time point are not known.

The CDR3 DNA reads TGTGCCAGCAGGAGGAGCGATCGTGAGACCCAGTACTTC. Encoded protein: CASRRSDRETQYF. The chain uses TRBV12-3 or TRBV12-4 and TRBJ2-5; no reliable D call. Deletions cut 6 bases from V and 5 bases from J, with 13 bases between. The CDR3 length is 13 residues.